The 21 T cell receptor beta chains listed next were all sequenced from one sample in a study of blood T cell repertoires in COVID-19. Libraries were prepared by immunoSEQ multiplex PCR; TCRdb keeps only in-frame clonotypes and omits some of them. Here the sample spans about 220,000 clones, about 91% being singletons. The sequencing sample was made of PBMCs or T cells enriched from blood (not recorded which). These TCRs come from a woman aged 40 to 55 with acute COVID-19.

V is TRBV4-3 and J is TRBJ1-6; D not certain. This CDR3 is 15 amino acids long. Trimming took off 2 bases at V and 8 bases at J, with 13 bases between the two ends. The germline gives CDR1 LGHNA, CDR2 YSLEER. CDR3 amino acids: CASSQLVAPDSPLHF. The DNA for the CDR3 is TGCGCCAGCAGCCAACTGGTGGCTCCTGATTCACCCCTCCACTTT.

The chain has TRBV5-4 and TRBJ2-5; D gene ambiguous. The V gene's germline CDR1 is SGHNT and CDR2 YYREEE (reference sequence). The CDR3 is made up of 13 amino acids. V dropped 2 bases and J dropped 5 bases, with 10 bases sitting between them. The CDR3 here is CASSFVPRETQYF. The DNA for the CDR3 is TGTGCCAGCAGCTTTGTCCCCCGGGAGACCCAGTACTTC.

This chain joins TRBV7-9 and TRBJ2-1, with 7 bases lining up with TRBD2. The CDR3 totals 15 residues. The V gene's germline CDR1 is SEHNR and CDR2 FQNEAQ (reference sequence). V trimming: 5 bases; J trimming: 0 bases; junction bases outside the gene matches: 4. CDR3: CASSPRGNSYNEQFF. In nucleotides, the CDR3 is TGTGCCAGCAGCCCGCGGGGGAACTCCTACAATGAGCAGTTCTTC.

The chain uses TRBV30 and TRBJ2-3; 9 bases match TRBD2. Germline V CDR1 and CDR2: GTSNPN, SVGIG (reference sequence). Trimming removed 5 bases from V and 3 bases from J; junction bases left unmatched: 0. There are 12 residues in the CDR3. The CDR3 loop is CAWGLATDTQYF. For the CDR3, the DNA is TGTGCCTGGGGACTAGCGACAGATACGCAGTATTTT.

V usage is TRBV3-1 (or the pseudogene TRBV3-2) and J usage is TRBJ2-7, with 8 bases that match TRBD2. The CDR3 has 17 residues. V lost 0 bases to trimming and J lost 5 bases; unmatched junction nucleotides: 12. Germline CDR1 is LGHDT and CDR2 is YNNKEL (reference sequence). CDR3 DNA: TGTGCCAGCAGCCAAGAGATCTTGACTAGCGAGTCCCACGAGCAGTACTTC. Protein sequence: CASSQEILTSESHEQYF.

The chain uses TRBV5-6 and TRBJ2-1; 9 nucleotides agree with TRBD1. The CDR3 extends over 15 amino acids. The junction had 2 bases not matched to a gene; V was cut back by 0 bases and J by 4 bases. Germline V gene sequence: CDR1 SGHDT, CDR2 YYEEEE. In DNA form, the CDR3 reads TGTGCCAGCAGCTTGGAAGGGACAGGGTACAATGAGCAGTTCTTC. The encoded protein is CASSLEGTGYNEQFF.

The chain employs TRBV30 and TRBJ2-1, with 7 bases matching TRBD2. CDR1 GTSNPN and CDR2 SVGIG come from the germline V gene (reference sequence). This CDR3 comprises 16 residues. V trimming: 4 bases; J trimming: 0 bases; junction bases outside the gene matches: 9. CDR3 residues: CAWTWGGSSSYNEQFF. The CDR3 bases are TGTGCCTGGACCTGGGGCGGGAGCAGCTCCTACAATGAGCAGTTCTTC.

This rearrangement joins TRBV3-1 (or the pseudogene TRBV3-2) to TRBJ1-3; the match to TRBD1 covers 7 bases. The CDR3 loop spans 15 amino acids. Germline trimming cut 0 bases from V and 6 bases from J; bases unmatched to any gene: 5. Germline assignment: CDR1 LGHDT and CDR2 YNNKEL (reference sequence). CDR3 nucleotides: TGTGCCAGCAGCCAAGATGCGGGACAGCCAAACACCATATATTTT. Translation gives CASSQDAGQPNTIYF.

This clone has just one count. J is TRBJ1-2 and V is TRBV11-2; 8 bases line up with TRBD1. Looked up from germline, CDR1 is SGHAT and CDR2 is FQNNGV. Trimming removed 10 bases from V and 4 bases from J; junction bases left unmatched: 8. The CDR3 loop spans 13 amino acids. The CDR3 loop is CATGFQGAYGYTF. The DNA of the CDR3 is TGTGCCACTGGGTTTCAGGGGGCCTATGGCTACACCTTC.

The chain combines TRBV5-1 with TRBJ1-2; TRBD1 matches 7 bases. This CDR3 spans 14 amino acids. The V and J ends lost 2 bases and 14 bases, in that order; junction bases with no gene match: 15. The germline V gene has CDR1 SGHRS and CDR2 YFSETQ. The CDR3 region is CASSLRDGDSPSTF. CDR3 coding DNA: TGCGCCAGCAGCTTAAGAGATGGGGACAGCCCTTCTACCTTC.

The J gene is TRBJ2-1, the V gene TRBV7-2; TRBD2 aligns across 11 bases. This CDR3 is built from 16 residues. Trimming took 1 base from V and 10 from J; bases not matched to a gene: 9. The germline V gene encodes CDR1 SGHTA and CDR2 FQGNSA. CDR3 loop: CASSLGIAGGVGEQFF. The DNA for the CDR3 is TGTGCCAGCAGCTTAGGGATAGCGGGAGGGGTGGGGGAGCAGTTCTTC.

J is TRBJ1-3 and V is TRBV19, with D possibly TRBD1 on 5 matching bases. The CDR3 covers 18 residues. The V end was cut by 9 bases, the J end by 0 bases, with 24 bases between. CDR1 and CDR2 from the germline V gene are LNHDA and SQIVND (reference sequence). As DNA, the CDR3 is TGTGCCAGCGAGCCCAGGGACTTGGGGTATCCCTCTGGAAACACCATATATTTT. Amino acid sequence: CASEPRDLGYPSGNTIYF. The full variable domain, completed using reference TRBV19 and TRBJ1-3, is DGGITQSPKYLFRKEGQNVTLSCEQNLNHDAMYWYRQDPGQGLRLIYYSQIVNDFQKGDIAEGYSVSREKKESFPLTVTSAQKNPTAFYLCASEPRDLGYPSGNTIYFGEGSWLTVV.

The chain combines TRBV10-2 with TRBJ1-4; TRBD1 aligns across 7 bases. V shed 6 bases and J 0 bases; nucleotides not matched to a gene: 7. There are 16 residues in the CDR3. CDR1 and CDR2 from the germline V gene are WSHSY and SAAADI. The CDR3 DNA reads TGCGCCAGCAGAGTCGGGACAGTTGCAACTAATGAAAAACTGTTTTTT. It translates to CASRVGTVATNEKLFF.

The rearrangement uses TRBV15 and TRBJ2-1; 7 nucleotides line up with TRBD1. V gave up 3 bases and J gave up 2 bases; unmatched junction bases: 4. The CDR3 sequence is 15 residues long. Germline lookup yields CDR1 LNHNV and CDR2 YYDKDF (reference sequence). This CDR3 is CATSSYRGTYNEQFF. CDR3 coding DNA: TGTGCCACCAGCAGCTACAGGGGCACCTACAATGAGCAGTTCTTC.

The CDR3 bases are TGTGCCAGCAGTTACCGCTTAGCGGGAGGAGGTACAGATACGCAGTATTTT. Its protein product is CASSYRLAGGGTDTQYF. This chain links TRBV6-2 or TRBV6-3 with TRBJ2-3, with TRBD2 identical over 10 bases. The CDR3 sequence is 17 residues long. Germline CDR1 MNHEY, CDR2 SVGEGT. Trimming at V came to 2 bases and at J to 3 bases, leaving 8 bases not matched to a gene.

The chain uses TRBV24-1 and TRBJ2-3, with D perhaps TRBD1 (5 bases). Germline assignment: CDR1 KGHDR and CDR2 SFDVKD. The length of the CDR3 is 15 residues. V lost 3 bases and J lost 3, with 12 bases in between. The CDR3 loop reads CATSDSQGLTDTQYF. The CDR3 nucleotides are TGTGCCACCAGTGATAGCCAGGGTTTAACAGATACGCAGTATTTT.

V usage is TRBV5-1 and J usage is TRBJ1-3, with D unclear. The CDR3 has 15 amino acids. V lost 1 base to trimming and J lost 0 bases, with 8 bases between them. CDR1 is SGHRS, CDR2 YFSETQ, per germline. The CDR3 sequence: CASSLTPLSGNTIYF. Here the CDR3 DNA reads TGCGCCAGCAGCTTGACCCCACTCTCTGGAAACACCATATATTTT. The complete variable domain, with remaining parts taken from reference TRBV5-1 and TRBJ1-3, reads KAGVTQTPRYLIKTRGQQVTLSCSPISGHRSVSWYQQTPGQGLQFLFEYFSETQRNKGNFPGRFSGRQFSNSRSEMNVSTLELGDSALYLCASSLTPLSGNTIYFGEGSWLTVV.

The chain uses TRBV7-9 and TRBJ1-4; D perhaps matches TRBD1 (5 bases). Trimming took off 1 base at V and 3 bases at J, with 12 bases between the two ends. CDR1 and CDR2 from the germline V gene are SEHNR and FQNEAQ (reference sequence). The CDR3 runs 16 residues. CDR3 nucleotides: TGTGCCAGCAGCTTAGACCCCAGACAGCCTAATGAAAAACTGTTTTTT. It specifies CASSLDPRQPNEKLFF.

The J gene is TRBJ1-6, the V gene TRBV9; 7 nucleotides align to TRBD1. Trimming removed 4 bases from V and 10 bases from J; junction bases left unmatched: 11. In germline, CDR1 is SGDLS, CDR2 YYNGEE. This CDR3 is 15 amino acids long. As DNA, the CDR3 is TGTGCCAGCAGCTCCGGGACAGTCTTGGGGTCACCCCTCCACTTT. Protein sequence: CASSSGTVLGSPLHF.

Of note for this clone: One junction end does not reproduce the germline sequence, and a read error may be involved. The V call is TRBV6-5, the J call TRBJ1-3; 8 positions agree with TRBD1. CDR1 MNHEY and CDR2 SVGAGI come from the germline V gene. The CDR3 loop spans 13 amino acids. As DNA, the CDR3 is TGTGCCAGCAGCAGTAGGACAGGGAACAGCATATATTTT. Translated, it gives CASSSRTGNSIYF.

The chain is built from TRBV6-4 and TRBJ2-3, with 14 bases fitting TRBD2. Germline assignment: CDR1 MRHNA and CDR2 SNTAGT. V was clipped by 4 bases and J by 4 bases; unmatched bases: 7. CDR3 length: 17 residues. The CDR3 sequence is CASSALTSGGAPDTQYF. The DNA of the CDR3 is TGTGCCAGCAGTGCCCTGACTAGCGGGGGGGCCCCAGATACGCAGTATTTT.